This entry features one T cell receptor (beta chain) sequence. Its binding antigen is unknown. No per-base quality is available; no much larger clone lies one base away. Library generation was performed with the immunoSEQ multiplex PCR assay. The original pipeline was this. A statistical classification framework was built to diagnose cytomegalovirus status from the catalog of TCR beta chain sequences. The table comes from immuneACCESS by way of TCRdb, which keeps in-frame sequences with V and J called. Part of the clones is missing from these tables; in studies checked, under half for an unresolved V gene and the rest for unknown reasons. The D gene and trimming were derived from the DNA, and the V and J assignments and clone size from that table. For this sample there are 200,000 to 250,000 clones; approximately 83% appear just once. The biggest ten clones account for roughly an eighth of the sample.

These data belong to a study of cytomegalovirus exposure and HLA in healthy donors (dated by TCRdb to 2015 to 2018). For context, the study as a whole: According to a later analysis, the 120 or so validation repertoires were produced on the same platform as the approximately 620 repertoires of the first cohort. Along with the approximately 700-subject first cohort, a separate validation cohort of 120 different subjects was used. To predict cytomegalovirus infection status, the study combined high-throughput TCR immunosequencing, statistical association of individual TCRs with disease status, and machine learning. The aim of the study was to test whether cataloging public T cell receptors could identify signatures of past pathogen exposure. The full study reports these points: Of the cluster scores, around 95% were above 0 in a later analysis, which found that TCRs clustered in the first cohort also tended to co-occur in the approximately 130 validation repertoires. Most TCR sequences were observed very rarely across donors, whereas some public TCRs were present in many individuals. A later analysis lacked HLA typing for the validation cohort, so it scored co-occurrence in that cohort across all 120 repertoires. The classifier was reported to diagnose cytomegalovirus status with high specificity and sensitivity in both the original cohort and the validation cohort. The study listed around 160 TCR beta chains as associated with cytomegalovirus. The authors suggested that the approach could potentially be extended to other disease states and immunological phenotypes. Three of the identified cytomegalovirus-associated TCR beta chains were confirmed in vitro to be specific for cytomegalovirus antigens.

The CDR1 and CDR2 encoded by the germline V gene are MRHNA and SNTAGT. The CDR3 covers 12 residues, taking in both the cysteine and the phenylalanine. Only CDR3 DNA remains: 36 bases, in frame from the first base. V sheds 11 bases and J sheds 5 bases, leaving 16 bases between their ends. The donors were included in the validation cohort of some 120 subjects, a group kept apart from the roughly 730-subject first cohort. The chain uses TRBV6-4 and TRBJ2-7; the D region possibly corresponds to TRBD1 (6 bases align). The sequenced sample consisted of PBMCs. This clonotype originated in a woman in her twenties or thirties in good health and CMV-seropositive. The CDR3 sequence is CAPEDSSHEQYF. Read as DNA, the sequence is TGTGCCCCCGAGGACAGCAGCCACGAGCAGTACTTC.